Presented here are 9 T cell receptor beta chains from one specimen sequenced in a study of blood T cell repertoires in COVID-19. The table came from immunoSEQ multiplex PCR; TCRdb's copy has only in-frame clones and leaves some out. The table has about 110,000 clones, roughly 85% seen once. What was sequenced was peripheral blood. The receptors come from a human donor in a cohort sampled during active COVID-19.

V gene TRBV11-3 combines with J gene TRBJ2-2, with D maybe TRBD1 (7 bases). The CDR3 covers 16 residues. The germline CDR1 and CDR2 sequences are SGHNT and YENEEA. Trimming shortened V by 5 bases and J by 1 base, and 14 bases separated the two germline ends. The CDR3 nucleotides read TGTGCCAGCAGCCCCGGGCAGGGGGGGAACACCGGGGAGCTGTTTTTT. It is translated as CASSPGQGGNTGELFF.

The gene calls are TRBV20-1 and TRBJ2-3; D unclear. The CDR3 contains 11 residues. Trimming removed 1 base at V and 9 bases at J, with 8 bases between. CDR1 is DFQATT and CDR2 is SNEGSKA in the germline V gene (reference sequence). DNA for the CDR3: TGCAGTGCTAGAGGATCAGGAACGCAGTATTTT. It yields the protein CSARGSGTQYF.

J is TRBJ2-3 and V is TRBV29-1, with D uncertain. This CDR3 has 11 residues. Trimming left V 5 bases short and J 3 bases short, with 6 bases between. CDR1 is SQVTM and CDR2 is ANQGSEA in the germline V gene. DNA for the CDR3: TGCAGCGTTTACTTTACAGATACGCAGTATTTT. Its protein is CSVYFTDTQYF.

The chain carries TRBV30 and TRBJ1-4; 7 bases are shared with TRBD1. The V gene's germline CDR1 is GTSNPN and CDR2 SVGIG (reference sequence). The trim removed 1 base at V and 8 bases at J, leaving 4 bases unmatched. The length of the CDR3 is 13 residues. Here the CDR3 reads CAWSGQGREKLFF. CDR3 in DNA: TGTGCCTGGAGTGGACAGGGAAGGGAAAAACTGTTTTTT.

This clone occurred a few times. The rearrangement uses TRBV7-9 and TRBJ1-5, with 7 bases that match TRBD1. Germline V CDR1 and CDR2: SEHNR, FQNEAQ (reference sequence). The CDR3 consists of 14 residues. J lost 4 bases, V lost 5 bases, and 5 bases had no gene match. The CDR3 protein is CASSQGGSNQPQHF. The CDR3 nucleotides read TGTGCCAGCAGCCAGGGGGGCAGTAATCAGCCCCAGCATTTT.

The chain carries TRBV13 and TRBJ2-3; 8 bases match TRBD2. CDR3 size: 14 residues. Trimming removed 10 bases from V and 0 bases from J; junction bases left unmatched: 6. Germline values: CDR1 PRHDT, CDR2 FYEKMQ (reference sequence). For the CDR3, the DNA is TGTGCCACCGGGCGGGGGGCTAGCACAGATACGCAGTATTTT. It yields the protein CATGRGASTDTQYF.

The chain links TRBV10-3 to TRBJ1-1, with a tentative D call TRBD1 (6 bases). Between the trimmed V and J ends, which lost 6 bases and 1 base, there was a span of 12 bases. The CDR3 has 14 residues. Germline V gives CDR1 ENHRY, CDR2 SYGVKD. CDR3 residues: CAISPTGSNTEAFF. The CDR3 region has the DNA TGTGCCATCAGCCCGACAGGATCGAACACTGAAGCTTTCTTT.

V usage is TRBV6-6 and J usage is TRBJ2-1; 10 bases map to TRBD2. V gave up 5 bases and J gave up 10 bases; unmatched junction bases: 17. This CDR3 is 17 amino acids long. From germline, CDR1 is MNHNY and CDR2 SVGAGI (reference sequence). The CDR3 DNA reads TGTGCCAGCAGTCCCCCCCAGCCTCTAGCGGGAGCTCAGGAGCAGTTCTTC. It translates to CASSPPQPLAGAQEQFF.

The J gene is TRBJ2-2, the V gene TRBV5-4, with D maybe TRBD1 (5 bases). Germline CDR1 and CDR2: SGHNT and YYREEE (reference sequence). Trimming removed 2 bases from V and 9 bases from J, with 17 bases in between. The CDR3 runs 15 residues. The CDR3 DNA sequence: TGTGCCAGCAGCTTAGGGGCCCCTGACGTCCGGGAGCTGTTTTTT. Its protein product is CASSLGAPDVRELFF.